One sample yielded the 13 T cell receptor beta chains listed below, sequenced in a study of metastatic and nonmetastatic thyroid tumors. TCRdb re-clonotyped the PCR reads through MiXCR. Of several thousand clones in the sample, 25% to 35% were seen once. Each patient came to thyroid surgery without any prior treatment (of any kind). Material for sequencing was adjacent normal tissue. These receptors all stem from a female donor with papillary thyroid cancer or a benign thyroid nodule (not recorded which). Some clones in this sample may be carry-over from other donors' samples.

The sample holds one count of this clone. The V and J genes are TRBV20-1 and TRBJ2-2, with D tentatively TRBD1 (6 bases). The CDR3 sequence is 12 residues long. Germline values: CDR1 DFQATT, CDR2 SNEGSKA (reference sequence). CDR3 region: CSSPGDTGELFF. The CDR3 region has the DNA TGCAGCTCCCCAGGGGACACCGGGGAGCTGTTTTTT.

The chain is built from TRBV7-2 and TRBJ2-7, with D uncertain. CDR3 size: 13 residues. Germline V lookup: CDR1 SGHTA, CDR2 FQGNSA. Trimming took 5 bases from V and 0 from J, leaving 8 bases between them. The CDR3 sequence: CASSPDNSYEQYF. The CDR3, as DNA: TGTGCCAGCAGCCCCGACAACTCCTACGAGCAGTACTTC.

This chain links TRBV28 with TRBJ2-7, with D possibly TRBD2 on 6 matching bases. V was pared by 2 bases and J by 4 bases, with 15 bases between. This CDR3 comprises 15 residues. The germline gives CDR1 MDHEN, CDR2 SYDVKM. CDR3: CASSLGAGLTYEQYF. The CDR3 nucleotides read TGTGCCAGCAGTTTAGGGGCTGGACTAACGTACGAGCAGTACTTC.

This clone was detected many times. The chain uses TRBV7-3 and TRBJ1-4; 8 bases align to TRBD1. Germline V CDR1 and CDR2: SGHTA, FQGTGA. The CDR3 contains 15 residues. The V gene end was trimmed by 5 bases and the J gene end by 7 bases; junction bases not matched to a gene: 9. As DNA, the CDR3 is TGTGCCAGCAGCCTCGGACAGGGAAGGGGTGAAAAACTGTTTTTT. Its translation: CASSLGQGRGEKLFF. The full variable domain, with the rest looked up from reference TRBV7-3 and TRBJ1-4, is GAGVSQTPSNKVTEKGKYVELRCDPISGHTALYWYRQSLGQGPEFLIYFQGTGAADDSGLPNDRFFAVRPEGSVSTLKIQRTERGDSAVYLCASSLGQGRGEKLFFGSGTQLSVL.

This clone is termed medium-sized. This sequence joins TRBV5-4 and TRBJ2-7, with 9 nucleotides matching TRBD2. The ends lost 6 bases at V and 6 bases at J; junction bases unmatched: 10. The germline V gene encodes CDR1 SGHNT and CDR2 YYREEE (reference sequence). CDR3 length: 14 residues. The chain's CDR3 is CASTRGREASEQYF. CDR3 bases: TGTGCCAGCACCCGCGGGAGGGAAGCTTCCGAGCAGTACTTC.

This clone occurred a few times. The chain joins TRBV27 to TRBJ2-3; 9 bases line up with TRBD2. The germline V gene encodes CDR1 MNHEY and CDR2 SMNVEV (reference sequence). The junction had 6 bases not matched to a gene; V was cut back by 4 bases and J by 4 bases. This CDR3 spans 15 amino acids. CDR3 in DNA: TGTGCCAGCAGTTCAGGGACTAGCAGTGCAGATACGCAGTATTTT. Its protein is CASSSGTSSADTQYF.

This clone is deemed large. This chain connects TRBV6-1 to TRBJ1-2; maybe TRBD1 (5 bases). The CDR3 covers 12 residues. V was trimmed by 10 bases and J by 0 bases, leaving 9 bases between them. Per germline, CDR1 MNHNS and CDR2 SASEGT. The DNA of the CDR3 is TGTGCCATCGGGGGAACTAACTATGGCTACACCTTC. It specifies CAIGGTNYGYTF.

This chain uses TRBV2 with TRBJ2-2; D gene unclear. The CDR3 totals 12 residues. Deletions cut 1 base from V and 6 bases from J, with 3 bases between. In germline, CDR1 is SNHLY, CDR2 FYNNEI. The CDR3 here is CASSEDAGELFF. The CDR3, as DNA: TGTGCCAGCAGTGAAGATGCCGGGGAGCTGTTTTTT.

This clone showed up just a few times. V usage is TRBV6-1 and J usage is TRBJ2-7, with 7 bases lining up with TRBD2. V lost 8 bases and J lost 0; bases outside the gene matches: 10. Germline CDR1 MNHNS, CDR2 SASEGT. This CDR3 comprises 15 residues. The CDR3 DNA sequence: TGTGCCAGCTCCCCGGGGAGGGCGAGCTCCTACGAGCAGTACTTC. Its translation is CASSPGRASSYEQYF.

Judged by abundance, this clone is large (0.1 to 1%). The chain couples TRBV12-3 or TRBV12-4 to TRBJ2-7; 9 nucleotides agree with TRBD1. After removal of 6 bases from V and 5 bases from J, the junction contained 5 bases not matched to a gene. The CDR3 sequence is 13 residues long. CDR3 coding DNA: TGTGCCAGCAGAGGGGGACAGGGAAACGAGCAGTACTTC. This translates into CASRGGQGNEQYF.

This clone was found a few times. The chain joins TRBV6-2 or TRBV6-3 to TRBJ1-5, with a weak D call TRBD1 (6 bases). Trimming removed 8 bases at V and 4 bases at J, with 12 bases between. The germline gives CDR1 MNHEY, CDR2 SVGEGT. This CDR3 has 13 amino acids. CDR3 region: CASGYRDNQPQHF. The CDR3 DNA reads as TGTGCCAGCGGATACAGGGATAATCAGCCCCAGCATTTT.

This clone showed up just a few times. This chain links TRBV28 with TRBJ2-6; 7 bases line up with TRBD1. Unmatched junction bases numbered 10, after V lost 5 bases and J lost 0 bases. CDR1 and CDR2 (germline): MDHEN, SYDVKM. The CDR3 totals 18 residues. The CDR3 is CASSPQGLDFSGANVLTF. The CDR3 DNA is TGTGCCAGCAGTCCACAGGGGCTGGACTTCTCTGGGGCCAACGTCCTGACTTTC. Based on the CDR3 plus reference TRBV28 and TRBJ2-6, the full variable domain is DVKVTQSSRYLVKRTGEKVFLECVQDMDHENMFWYRQDPGLGLRLIYFSYDVKMKEKGDIPEGYSVSREKKERFSLILESASTNQTSMYLCASSPQGLDFSGANVLTFGAGSRLTVL.

By frequency in the sample, this clone is medium-sized. This chain connects TRBV20-1 to TRBJ1-2; D is possibly TRBD1 (5 bases). Germline V gene sequence: CDR1 DFQATT, CDR2 SNEGSKA (reference sequence). Trimming removed 3 bases from V and 2 bases from J, with 16 bases in between. This CDR3 region has 15 residues. CDR3 coding DNA: TGCAGTGCTAGTGGCGGGCAGGGTGTAAACTATGGCTACACCTTC. Translated: CSASGGQGVNYGYTF.